One sample yielded the 24 T cell receptor beta chains listed below, sequenced in a study of regulatory T cells in long-lasting Graves disease. According to the study, TCR beta libraries were built with iRepertoire HTBI primers and CDR3-region Arm-PCR. TCRdb processed the multiplex PCR reads anew with MiXCR; each CDR3 protein has one entry. The sample has some 420,000 distinct CDR3 sequences; about 22% are singletons. Time point specified: persistent/refractory GD, antithyroid drugs over 5 years with positive TRAb. Extracted PBMC RNA gave rise to the TCR library. The sequenced sample was peripheral blood mononuclear cells (PBMCs), obtained when the disease was refractory, from a patient treated with antithyroid drugs. The receptors shown here come from a female donor with Graves disease.

This chain connects TRBV20-1 to TRBJ1-6; D is perhaps TRBD1 (5 bases). Germline V gene data show CDR1 as DFQATT and CDR2 as SNEGSKA (reference sequence). Deletions cut 1 base from V and 5 bases from J, with 21 bases between. CDR3 length: 18 residues. The CDR3: CSARVPGRHAQNNSPLHF. The CDR3 DNA sequence: TGCAGTGCTAGAGTACCGGGACGACATGCCCAAAATAATTCACCCCTCCACTTT.

The chain links TRBV15 to TRBJ1-6, with D perhaps matching TRBD1 (5 bases). CDR1 and CDR2 (germline): LNHNV, YYDKDF (reference sequence). The CDR3 has 13 residues. V was trimmed by 3 bases and J by 8 bases, leaving 8 bases between them. CDR3 sequence reads: CATSRTVDSPLHF. DNA for the CDR3: TGTGCCACCAGCAGGACAGTCGATTCACCCCTCCACTTT. Complete variable domain (other parts from reference TRBV15 and TRBJ1-6): DAMVIQNPRYQVTQFGKPVTLSCSQTLNHNVMYWYQQKSSQAPKLLFHYYDKDFNNEADTPDNFQSRRPNTSFCFLDIRSPGLGDTAMYLCATSRTVDSPLHFGNGTRLTVT.

The chain uses TRBV5-5 and TRBJ1-1, with a tentative D call TRBD1 (6 bases). CDR3 length equals 15 residues. Looked up from germline, CDR1 is SGHKS and CDR2 is YYEKEE (reference sequence). Trimming cost V 3 bases and J 0 bases, with 12 bases left between them. This chain's CDR3 is CASSSYGQLNTEAFF. The CDR3 region has the DNA TGTGCCAGCAGCTCCTACGGACAGCTGAACACTGAAGCTTTCTTT.

This clonotype has more than one count but fewer than ten. The CDR3 bases are TGTGCCAGCAGCCAACGGCAGATATATAATTCACCCCTCCACTTT. It encodes CASSQRQIYNSPLHF. This chain connects TRBV3-1 to TRBJ1-6; the D is unclear. The CDR3 sequence is 15 residues long. The V end lost 2 bases, the J end lost 4 bases, and 9 bases lay between the germline ends. The V gene's germline CDR1 is LGHDT and CDR2 YNNKEL (reference sequence). Drawing the rest from reference TRBV3-1 and TRBJ1-6, the complete variable domain is DTAVSQTPKYLVTQMGNDKSIKCEQNLGHDTMYWYKQDSKKFLKIMFSYNNKELIINETVPNRFSPKSPDKAHLNLHINSLELGDSAVYFCASSQRQIYNSPLHFGNGTRLTVT.

This clonotype has a count of ten or more. The chain joins TRBV2 to TRBJ2-2; no definite D call. Trimming shortened V by 2 bases and J by 5 bases, and 9 bases separated the two germline ends. This CDR3 contains 14 residues. Germline V gene sequence: CDR1 SNHLY, CDR2 FYNNEI. The CDR3 protein is CASSEQLLTGELFF. CDR3 nucleotides: TGTGCCAGCAGTGAACAATTACTAACCGGGGAGCTGTTTTTT.

The genes are TRBV19 and TRBJ1-5; possibly TRBD1 for D (6 bases). V lost 6 bases and J lost 0, with 21 bases in between. Germline CDR1 is LNHDA and CDR2 is SQIVND (reference sequence). CDR3 length equals 18 residues. This CDR3 is CASSAARGADYSNQPQHF. As DNA, the CDR3 is TGTGCCAGTAGCGCCGCCAGGGGAGCCGATTATAGCAATCAGCCCCAGCATTTT. Supplemented by reference TRBV19 and TRBJ1-5, the full variable domain reads DGGITQSPKYLFRKEGQNVTLSCEQNLNHDAMYWYRQDPGQGLRLIYYSQIVNDFQKGDIAEGYSVSREKKESFPLTVTSAQKNPTAFYLCASSAARGADYSNQPQHFGDGTRLSIL.

This chain connects TRBV7-9 to TRBJ2-5, with D perhaps matching TRBD2 (6 bases). Trimming removed 5 bases at V and 5 bases at J, with 12 bases between. From germline, CDR1 is SEHNR and CDR2 FQNEAQ (reference sequence). CDR3 length: 13 residues. The CDR3 is CASSPKGLETQYF. In DNA form, the CDR3 reads TGTGCCAGCAGCCCAAAGGGACTCGAGACCCAGTACTTC.

The chain carries TRBV5-1 and TRBJ2-5, with 11 bases matching TRBD1. CDR1 is SGHRS, CDR2 YFSETQ, per germline. CDR3 length: 15 amino acids. Trimming cost V 6 bases and J 0 bases; bases outside gene matches: 4. In DNA form, the CDR3 reads TGCGCCAGCACGGGACAGGGGGTGTACCAAGAGACCCAGTACTTC. Amino acid sequence: CASTGQGVYQETQYF.

A few counts support this clonotype. This chain connects TRBV9 to TRBJ2-7; 8 bases are shared with TRBD1. The CDR3 loop spans 15 amino acids. Germline assignment: CDR1 SGDLS and CDR2 YYNGEE. J gave up 2 bases and V 2 bases, and 6 bases lay outside the gene matches. Here the CDR3 reads CASSVGQGETYEQYF. The CDR3 nucleotides are TGTGCCAGCAGCGTCGGACAGGGTGAGACCTACGAGCAGTACTTC.

This clonotype was observed a few times. CDR3: CASMDIFHTEAFF. The DNA for the CDR3 is TGTGCCAGCATGGATATTTTCCACACTGAAGCTTTCTTT. The chain is built from TRBV14 and TRBJ1-1; D gene uncertain. V lost 7 bases, J lost 3 bases, and 12 bases lay in between. Germline V lookup: CDR1 SGHDN, CDR2 FVKESK. CDR3 length: 13 amino acids.

V is TRBV6-9 and J is TRBJ2-7, with no clear D. Germline V gene sequence: CDR1 MNHGY, CDR2 SVAAGI. The CDR3 length is 12 residues. Trimming took off 3 bases at V and 5 bases at J, with 8 bases between the two ends. The CDR3 nucleotides read TGTGCCAGCAGTTACCCCAAAGACGAGCAGTACTTC. Translated, it gives CASSYPKDEQYF.

This clonotype was seen a handful of times. This rearrangement joins TRBV20-1 to TRBJ2-7, with 12 bases fitting TRBD1. J was trimmed by 6 bases and V by 6 bases; bases with no gene match: 3. Germline V gene data show CDR1 as DFQATT and CDR2 as SNEGSKA (reference sequence). There are 12 residues in the CDR3. The CDR3: CSAPGQGAEQYF. The CDR3, as DNA: TGCAGTGCCCCGGGACAGGGGGCCGAGCAGTACTTC.

This clonotype has more than one count but fewer than ten. The DNA for the CDR3 is TGTGCCAGCAGTGTGAACAGGGGGTACGAGCAGTACTTC. It codes for CASSVNRGYEQYF. The chain uses TRBV6-1 and TRBJ2-7; TRBD1 matches at 8 bases. The CDR3 contains 13 residues. Germline V CDR1 and CDR2: MNHNS, SASEGT. V lost 4 bases and J lost 4; bases outside the gene matches: 3.

The gene calls are TRBV20-1 and TRBJ1-3; D is unresolved. The CDR3 runs to 14 residues. The V gene's germline CDR1 is DFQATT and CDR2 SNEGSKA (reference sequence). V lost 6 bases and J lost 0, with 12 bases in between. The CDR3 spells CSAAPSSSGNTIYF. The CDR3 DNA reads TGCAGTGCGGCCCCCAGTAGCTCTGGAAACACCATATATTTT.

The V gene is TRBV20-1, the J gene TRBJ2-7, with a tentative D call TRBD1 (6 bases). Germline values: CDR1 DFQATT, CDR2 SNEGSKA (reference sequence). The CDR3 sequence is 12 residues long. Trimming cost V 7 bases and J 4 bases, with 14 bases left between them. CDR3 bases: TGCAGTGTCCCGTCAGGGGCTTACGAGCAGTACTTC. Its protein product is CSVPSGAYEQYF.

J is TRBJ2-2 and V is TRBV12-3 or TRBV12-4; a possible D gene is TRBD2 (5 bases). This CDR3 has 14 residues. Trimming took off 6 bases at V and 3 bases at J, with 11 bases between the two ends. In DNA, the CDR3 is TGTGCCAGCAGGACGGGGAGTGACACCGGGGAGCTGTTTTTT. Translating gives CASRTGSDTGELFF.

This clonotype was detected only a few times. The rearrangement joins TRBV7-9 to TRBJ1-4; the match to TRBD1 covers 7 bases. Germline V CDR1 and CDR2: SEHNR, FQNEAQ (reference sequence). The CDR3 has 15 amino acids. Trimming removed 5 bases from V and 2 bases from J; junction bases left unmatched: 5. The CDR3 reads CASSMTGTTNEKLFF. CDR3 sequence (DNA): TGTGCCAGCAGCATGACAGGGACGACTAATGAAAAACTGTTTTTT.

This clonotype was counted only a few times. The chain is built from TRBV4-1 and TRBJ1-1, with a possible D match to TRBD1 (5 bases). The CDR3 has 14 residues. Germline CDR1 reads MGHRA; CDR2 reads YSYEKL. V lost 0 bases to trimming and J lost 2 bases, with 7 bases between them. The CDR3 nucleotides read TGCGCCAGCAGCCAAGAGGGGGACAACACTGAAGCTTTCTTT. Translating it yields CASSQEGDNTEAFF.

The chain links TRBV5-6 to TRBJ2-2; weak D call: TRBD2 (5 bases). Per germline, CDR1 SGHDT and CDR2 YYEEEE. This CDR3 spans 18 amino acids. Deletions cut 6 bases from V and 0 bases from J, with 21 bases between. For the CDR3, the DNA is TGTGCCAGCACCTCTTTGGTGCTAGCCCTTTCGAACACCGGGGAGCTGTTTTTT. Translating gives CASTSLVLALSNTGELFF.

This clonotype was observed many times. The V call is TRBV28, the J call TRBJ2-5; maybe TRBD2 (7 bases). The V gene's germline CDR1 is MDHEN and CDR2 SYDVKM. The CDR3 length is 14 residues. V was trimmed by 6 bases and J by 1 base, leaving 12 bases between them. The CDR3 nucleotides are TGTGCCAGCAGCGAGGGGGGGACCCAAGAGACCCAGTACTTC. Translated, it gives CASSEGGTQETQYF.

The chain carries TRBV7-2 and TRBJ2-3; 8 nucleotides align to TRBD1. The V segment lost 3 bases and the J segment 0 bases; nucleotides outside the gene matches: 5. Germline-derived CDR1 and CDR2 are SGHTA and FQGNSA. The CDR3 totals 16 residues. Here the CDR3 DNA reads TGTGCCAGCAGCTTCGACAGGGGCCTTAGCACAGATACGCAGTATTTT. It specifies CASSFDRGLSTDTQYF. Together with reference TRBV7-2 and TRBJ2-3, the CDR3 gives the full variable domain: GAGVSQSPSNKVTEKGKDVELRCDPISGHTALYWYRQSLGQGLEFLIYFQGNSAPDKSGLPSDRFSAERTGGSVSTLTIQRTQQEDSAVYLCASSFDRGLSTDTQYFGPGTRLTVL.

This clonotype was seen ten or more times. The chain employs TRBV2 and TRBJ1-2; 9 bases match TRBD1. The germline V gene encodes CDR1 SNHLY and CDR2 FYNNEI. This CDR3 contains 11 residues. CDR3 protein: CTTGGDGGYTF. CDR3 nucleotides: TGTACCACAGGGGGCGATGGTGGCTACACCTTC.

In its sample, this clonotype was seen many times. This chain links TRBV6-1 with TRBJ2-5; 9 bases map to TRBD1. V lost 6 bases to trimming and J lost 4 bases; unmatched junction nucleotides: 12. The CDR3 covers 16 residues. CDR1 is MNHNS, CDR2 SASEGT, per germline. The CDR3 is CASRHRDRVRGETQYF. Written as DNA, the CDR3 is TGTGCCAGCAGACACCGGGACAGGGTCCGGGGAGAGACCCAGTACTTC.

In its sample, this clonotype was seen a few times. The chain is built from TRBV3-1 and TRBJ1-2, with D unresolved. CDR3 length: 13 residues. V lost 3 bases and J lost 3, with 8 bases in between. Germline assignment: CDR1 LGHDT and CDR2 YNNKEL (reference sequence). CDR3 loop: CASSQTSYYGYTF. The CDR3 DNA reads TGTGCCAGCAGCCAGACATCTTACTATGGCTACACCTTC. Filled out from reference TRBV3-1 and TRBJ1-2, the complete variable domain reads DTAVSQTPKYLVTQMGNDKSIKCEQNLGHDTMYWYKQDSKKFLKIMFSYNNKELIINETVPNRFSPKSPDKAHLNLHINSLELGDSAVYFCASSQTSYYGYTFGSGTRLTVV.